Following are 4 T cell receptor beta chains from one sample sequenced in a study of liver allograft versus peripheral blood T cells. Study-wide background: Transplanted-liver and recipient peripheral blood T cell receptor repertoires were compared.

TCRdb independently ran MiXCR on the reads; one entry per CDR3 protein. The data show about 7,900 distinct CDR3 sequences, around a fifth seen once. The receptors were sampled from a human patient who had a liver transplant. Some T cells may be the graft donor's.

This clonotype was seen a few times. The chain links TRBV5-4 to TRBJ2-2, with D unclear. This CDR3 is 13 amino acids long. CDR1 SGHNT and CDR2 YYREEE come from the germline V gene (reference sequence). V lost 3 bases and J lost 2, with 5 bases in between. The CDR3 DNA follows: TGTGCCAGCAGCTCTACCAACACCGGGGAGCTGTTTTTT. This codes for CASSSTNTGELFF.

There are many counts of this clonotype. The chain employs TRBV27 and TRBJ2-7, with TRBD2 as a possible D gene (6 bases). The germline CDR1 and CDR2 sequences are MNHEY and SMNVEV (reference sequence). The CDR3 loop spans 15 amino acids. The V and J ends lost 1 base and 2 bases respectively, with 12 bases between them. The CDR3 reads CASSLWAGRPYEQYF. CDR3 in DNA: TGTGCCAGCAGTTTATGGGCGGGGCGTCCCTACGAGCAGTACTTC.

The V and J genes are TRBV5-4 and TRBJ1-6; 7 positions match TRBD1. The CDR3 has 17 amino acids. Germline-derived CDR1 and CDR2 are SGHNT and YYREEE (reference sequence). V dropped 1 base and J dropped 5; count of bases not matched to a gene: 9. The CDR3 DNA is TGTGCCAGCAGCTTGTTCCCCGGGACAGCGGATAATTCACCCCTCCACTTT. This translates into CASSLFPGTADNSPLHF. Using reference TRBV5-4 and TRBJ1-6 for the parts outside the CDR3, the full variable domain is ETGVTQSPTHLIKTRGQQVTLRCSSQSGHNTVSWYQQALGQGPQFIFQYYREEENGRGNFPPRFSGLQFPNYSSELNVNALELDDSALYLCASSLFPGTADNSPLHFGNGTRLTVT.

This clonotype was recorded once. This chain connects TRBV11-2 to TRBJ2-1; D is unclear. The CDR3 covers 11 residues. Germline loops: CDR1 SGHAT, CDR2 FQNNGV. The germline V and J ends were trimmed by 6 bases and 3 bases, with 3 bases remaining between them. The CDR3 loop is CASRHYNEQFF. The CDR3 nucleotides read TGTGCCAGCAGACACTACAATGAGCAGTTCTTC.